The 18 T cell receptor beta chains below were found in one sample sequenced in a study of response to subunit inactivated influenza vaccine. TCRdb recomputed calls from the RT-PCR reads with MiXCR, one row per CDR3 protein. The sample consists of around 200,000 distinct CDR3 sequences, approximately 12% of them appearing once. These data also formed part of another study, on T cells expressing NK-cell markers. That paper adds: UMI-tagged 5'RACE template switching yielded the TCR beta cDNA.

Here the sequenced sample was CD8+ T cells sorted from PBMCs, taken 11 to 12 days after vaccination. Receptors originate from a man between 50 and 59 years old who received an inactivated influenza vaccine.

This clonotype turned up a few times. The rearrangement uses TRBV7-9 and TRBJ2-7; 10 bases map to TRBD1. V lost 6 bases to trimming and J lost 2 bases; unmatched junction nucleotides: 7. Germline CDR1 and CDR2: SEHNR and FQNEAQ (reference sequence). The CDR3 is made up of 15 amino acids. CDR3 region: CASSSTDRGPYEQYF. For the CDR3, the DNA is TGTGCCAGCAGTTCCACAGACAGGGGGCCCTACGAGCAGTACTTC.

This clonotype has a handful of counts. The CDR3: CASSLYGLAGSGYNEQFF. The CDR3 region has the DNA TGTGCCAGCAGCCTATATGGACTAGCGGGAAGCGGGTACAATGAGCAGTTCTTC. The chain couples TRBV12-3 or TRBV12-4 to TRBJ2-1, with 12 positions matching TRBD2. Trimming removed 6 bases from V and 4 bases from J; junction bases left unmatched: 13. The CDR3 runs to 18 residues.

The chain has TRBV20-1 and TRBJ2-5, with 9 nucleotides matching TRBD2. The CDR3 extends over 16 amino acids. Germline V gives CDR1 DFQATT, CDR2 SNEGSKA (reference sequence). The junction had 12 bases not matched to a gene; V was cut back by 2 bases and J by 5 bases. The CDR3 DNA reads TGCAGTGCTAGACTGTTGGGTAGCGGGAGTGTGGAGACCCAGTACTTC. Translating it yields CSARLLGSGSVETQYF.

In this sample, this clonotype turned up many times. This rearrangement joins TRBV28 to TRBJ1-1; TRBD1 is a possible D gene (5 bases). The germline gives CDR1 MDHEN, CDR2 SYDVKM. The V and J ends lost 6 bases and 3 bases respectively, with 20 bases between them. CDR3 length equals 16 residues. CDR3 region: CASRTHRGIRDTEAFF. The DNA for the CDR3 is TGTGCCAGCAGAACCCATAGGGGTATTCGGGACACTGAAGCTTTCTTT.

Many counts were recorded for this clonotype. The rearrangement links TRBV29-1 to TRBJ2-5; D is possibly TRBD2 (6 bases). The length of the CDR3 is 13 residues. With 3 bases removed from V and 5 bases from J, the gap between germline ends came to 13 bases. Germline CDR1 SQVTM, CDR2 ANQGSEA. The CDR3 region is CSVEDAGFETQYF. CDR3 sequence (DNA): TGCAGCGTTGAGGACGCGGGGTTCGAGACCCAGTACTTC.

The CDR3 DNA reads as TGTGCCATCAGGGCCGGACAGGAAACCGGGGAGCTGTTTTTT. Translation: CAIRAGQETGELFF. The chain employs TRBV10-3 and TRBJ2-2, with 7 positions matching TRBD1. The germline gives CDR1 ENHRY, CDR2 SYGVKD. The length of the CDR3 is 14 residues. V shed 6 bases, J shed 5 bases, and the junction held 6 bases outside the gene matches.

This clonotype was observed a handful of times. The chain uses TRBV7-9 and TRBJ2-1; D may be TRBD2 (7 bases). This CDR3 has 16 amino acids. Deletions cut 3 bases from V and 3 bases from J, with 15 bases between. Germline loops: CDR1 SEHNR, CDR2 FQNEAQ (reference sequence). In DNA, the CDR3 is TGTGCCAGCAGCTTCGAGGGGGGGCTTTTCTACAATGAGCAGTTCTTC. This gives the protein CASSFEGGLFYNEQFF.

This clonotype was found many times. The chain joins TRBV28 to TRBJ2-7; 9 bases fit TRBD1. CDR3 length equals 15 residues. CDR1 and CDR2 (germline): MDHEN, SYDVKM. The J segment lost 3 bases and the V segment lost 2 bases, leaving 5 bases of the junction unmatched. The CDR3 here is CASSLGDREVYEQYF. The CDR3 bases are TGTGCCAGCAGTTTAGGGGACAGGGAGGTCTACGAGCAGTACTTC.

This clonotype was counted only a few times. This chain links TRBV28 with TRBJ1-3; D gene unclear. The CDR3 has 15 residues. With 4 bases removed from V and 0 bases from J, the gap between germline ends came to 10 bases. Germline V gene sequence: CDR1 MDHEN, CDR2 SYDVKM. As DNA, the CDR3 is TGTGCCAGCAGTTACTACTCGGGCTCTGGAAACACCATATATTTT. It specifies CASSYYSGSGNTIYF.

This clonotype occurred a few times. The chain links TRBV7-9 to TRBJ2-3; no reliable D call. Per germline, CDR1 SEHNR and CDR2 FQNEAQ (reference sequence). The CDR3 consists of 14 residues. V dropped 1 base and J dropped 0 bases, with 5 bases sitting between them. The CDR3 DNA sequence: TGTGCCAGCAGCTTAGTCTTGAGCACAGATACGCAGTATTTT. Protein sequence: CASSLVLSTDTQYF.

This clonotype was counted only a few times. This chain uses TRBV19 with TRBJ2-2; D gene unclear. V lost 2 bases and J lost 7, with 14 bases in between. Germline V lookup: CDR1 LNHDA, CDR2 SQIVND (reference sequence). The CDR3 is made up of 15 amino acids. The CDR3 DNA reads TGTGCCAGTAGTATATCGTCGCATTTAAACGGGGAGCTGTTTTTT. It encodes CASSISSHLNGELFF.

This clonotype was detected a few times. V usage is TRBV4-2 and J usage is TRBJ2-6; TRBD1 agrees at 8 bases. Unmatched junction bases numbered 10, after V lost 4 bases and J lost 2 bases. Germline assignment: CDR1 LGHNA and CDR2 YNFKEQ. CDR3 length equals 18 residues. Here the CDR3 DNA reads TGTGCCAGCAGCCTCTACAGGGGGTATAACACTGGGGCCAACGTCCTGACTTTC. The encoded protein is CASSLYRGYNTGANVLTF.

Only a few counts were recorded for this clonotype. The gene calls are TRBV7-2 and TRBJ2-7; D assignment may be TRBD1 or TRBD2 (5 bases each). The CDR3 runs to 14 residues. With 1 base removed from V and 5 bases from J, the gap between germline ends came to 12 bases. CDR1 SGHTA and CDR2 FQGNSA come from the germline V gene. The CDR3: CASSLESGPHEQYF. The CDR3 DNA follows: TGTGCCAGCAGCTTAGAGTCGGGACCCCACGAGCAGTACTTC.

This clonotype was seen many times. This chain's CDR3 is CASSTWGSGANVLTF. The CDR3 DNA sequence: TGTGCCAGCAGCACCTGGGGGTCTGGGGCCAACGTCCTGACTTTC. The chain combines TRBV7-2 with TRBJ2-6; D could derive from TRBD1 or TRBD2 (5 bases each). Trimming cost V 5 bases and J 1 base, with 9 bases left between them. The CDR3 is 15 residues long. Germline V gives CDR1 SGHTA, CDR2 FQGNSA.

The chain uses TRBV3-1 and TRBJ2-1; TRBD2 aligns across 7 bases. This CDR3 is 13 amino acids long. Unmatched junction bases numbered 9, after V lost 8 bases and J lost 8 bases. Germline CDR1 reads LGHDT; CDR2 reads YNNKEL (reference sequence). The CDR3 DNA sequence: TGTGCCAGCCGGGACTACCGCAGGTATGAGCAGTTCTTC. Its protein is CASRDYRRYEQFF.

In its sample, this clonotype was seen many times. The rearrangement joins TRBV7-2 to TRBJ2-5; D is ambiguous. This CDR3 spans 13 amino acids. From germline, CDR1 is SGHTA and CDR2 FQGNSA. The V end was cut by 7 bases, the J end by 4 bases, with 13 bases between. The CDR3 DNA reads TGTGCCAGCAACACCGGTTTGGGAGAGACCCAGTACTTC. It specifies CASNTGLGETQYF.

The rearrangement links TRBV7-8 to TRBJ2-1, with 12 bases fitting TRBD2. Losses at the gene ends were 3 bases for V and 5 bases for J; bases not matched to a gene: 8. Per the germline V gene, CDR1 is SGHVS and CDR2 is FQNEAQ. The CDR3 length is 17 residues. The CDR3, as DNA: TGTGCCAGCAGCTTTCCTAGCGGGAGGGTAGAGGACAATGAGCAGTTCTTC. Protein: CASSFPSGRVEDNEQFF. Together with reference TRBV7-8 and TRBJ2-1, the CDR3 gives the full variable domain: GAGVSQSPRYKVAKRGQDVALRCDPISGHVSLFWYQQALGQGPEFLTYFQNEAQLDKSGLPSDRFFAERPEGSVSTLKIQRTQQEDSAVYLCASSFPSGRVEDNEQFFGPGTRLTVL.

CDR3 region: CASSQGTAVTDTQYF. The CDR3 DNA reads TGCGCCAGCAGCCAGGGGACAGCCGTCACAGATACGCAGTATTTT. The chain uses TRBV4-3 and TRBJ2-3; the match to TRBD1 covers 7 bases. Germline lookup yields CDR1 LGHNA and CDR2 YSLEER. V was clipped by 3 bases and J by 2 bases; unmatched bases: 5. CDR3 length: 15 residues.